This T cell receptor beta chain was found in a study of shared clonotypes between healthy human individuals. Study-wide findings and caveats: The study found lower generation probabilities in non-shared clonotypes than in those shared by all four donors. Blood was the sole source, and tissue repertoires probably differ.

Deep-level settings were used for running the assay. Assay: immunoSEQ multiplex PCR; the TCRdb copy retains only in-frame clones and omits some. The sample includes around 1.5 million clones, about 98% of them seen just once. Comments on this clone: As yet, its antigen is unknown.

CDR1 and CDR2 from the germline V gene are PRHDT and FYEKMQ (reference sequence). The CDR3 extends over 19 amino acids. Trimming stripped 6 bases from V and 0 bases from J, with 25 bases between. V and J are TRBV13 and TRBJ2-3, with D possibly TRBD2 on 6 matching bases. The source material was naive CD4+ T cells sorted from blood. This sample's subset: CD45RA+ positively selected. The sequence derives from a man aged 25 to 45 in good health. CDR3 bases: TGTGCCAGCAGTAGAACTGGGACTCCAGTCAACGCTAGCACAGATACGCAGTATTTT. Translation gives CASSRTGTPVNASTDTQYF. Full variable domain (rest looked up from reference TRBV13 and TRBJ2-3): AAGVIQSPRHLIKEKRETATLKCYPIPRHDTVYWYQQGPGQDPQFLISFYEKMQSDKGSIPDRFSAQQFSDYHSELNMSSLELGDSALYFCASSRTGTPVNASTDTQYFGPGTRLTVL.